This is a list of T cell receptor beta chains from one sample in a study of response to subunit inactivated influenza vaccine. TCRdb passed the RT-PCR reads through MiXCR, listing each CDR3 protein once. This sample has some 600,000 distinct CDR3 sequences; less than 15% occur once, and the top ten carry approximately 7.6%. Sequencing was performed on PBMCs from blood, taken 14 to 15 days before vaccination. These receptors all stem from a man aged 50 or older who received an inactivated influenza vaccine. Both conserved end residues are part of each CDR3. The D gene is left open where the match is weak. Clone size appears in some rows only: once, few, many, or a class for an expanded clone.

clone size	V gene	J gene	D gene	CDR3 DNA	CDR3 protein
many	TRBV29-1	TRBJ2-1	NA	TGCAGCGTTGAGAGGGCTCTCGGAGAGCAGTTCTTC	CSVERALGEQFF
many	TRBV7-9	TRBJ2-1	TRBD2	TGTGCCAGCAGCGCAGCTAGCGGTGAGCAGTTCTTC	CASSAASGEQFF
many	TRBV20-1	TRBJ2-1	NA	TGCAGTGCGGGTAACAATGAGCAGTTCTTC	CSAGNNEQFF
many	TRBV29-1	TRBJ2-1	TRBD1	TGCAGCGGGGGACAGGGGTTCTACAATGAGCAGTTCTTC	CSGGQGFYNEQFF
few	TRBV4-3	TRBJ1-4	NA	TGCGCCAGCAGCCGGGGGGACGGGACTAATGAAAAACTGTTTTTT	CASSRGDGTNEKLFF
NA	TRBV20-1	TRBJ1-2	NA	TGCAGTGCTAGAGTTCTAGGGCGGGAAAGGGATGGCTACACCTTC	CSARVLGRERDGYTF
NA	TRBV7-8	TRBJ2-7	TRBD1	TGTGCCAGCAGCTCACAGGGGAAAGCCTACGAGCAGTACTTC	CASSSQGKAYEQYF
NA	TRBV7-8	TRBJ1-2	NA	TGTGCCAGCAGCTTAGTGGGGGGGCCGAGGAGTCAGGGCTACACCTTC	CASSLVGGPRSQGYTF
NA	TRBV15	TRBJ2-2	NA	TGTGCCACCCGCCCGGGACCCACCGATGGGGAGCTGTTTTTT	CATRPGPTDGELFF
NA	TRBV5-5	TRBJ2-5	NA	TGTGCCAGCAGCTTGTTCGGGGGACGAGGGGAGGAGACCCAGTACTTC	CASSLFGGRGEETQYF
NA	TRBV5-1	TRBJ2-3	NA	TGCGCCAGCAGCCCGGGCCCGGAAGCGGATACGCAGTATTTT	CASSPGPEADTQYF
NA	TRBV10-3	TRBJ1-1	NA	TGTGCCATCAGTGAGTCGGGGGGTTTGAACACTGAAGCTTTCTTT	CAISESGGLNTEAFF
many	TRBV5-1	TRBJ2-1	TRBD1	TGCGCCAGCAGCCGAGGGGCGACAGGGTCAGATGAGCAGTTCTTC	CASSRGATGSDEQFF
NA	TRBV7-2	TRBJ2-3	TRBD2	TGTGCCAGCAGCTTACGGTGGTCCAGCGGGAGAACAGATACGCAGTATTTT	CASSLRWSSGRTDTQYF
many	TRBV29-1	TRBJ2-7	TRBD1	TGCAGCGTTGAAACCTACAGGGGGCTGGACTACGAGCAGTACTTC	CSVETYRGLDYEQYF
few	TRBV19	TRBJ2-7	NA	TGTGCCAGTAAGGACGGGTTTGGCGAGCAGTACTTC	CASKDGFGEQYF
NA	TRBV4-2	TRBJ2-4	NA	TGTGCCAGCAGCCAGAACTATATGGCCCGAAACATTCAGTACTTC	CASSQNYMARNIQYF
NA	TRBV27	TRBJ2-5	TRBD2	TGTGCCAGCAGTACACGGACTAGCGGAACCCTAACCCAGTACTTC	CASSTRTSGTLTQYF
NA	TRBV7-8	TRBJ2-6	NA	TGTGCCAGCAGCTTTCTCGTCTCTGGGGCCAACGTCCTGACTTTC	CASSFLVSGANVLTF
few	TRBV6-1	TRBJ2-5	NA	TGTGCCAGCAGTGAAAGTAGCGCAGAGACCCAGTACTTC	CASSESSAETQYF
few	TRBV12-3/TRBV12-4	TRBJ2-5	NA	TGTGCCAGCAGTTTAGGGGCCACAGGGCAGGAGACCCAGTACTTC	CASSLGATGQETQYF
NA	TRBV5-1	TRBJ2-3	TRBD2	TGCGCCAGCAGCCTCACGACTAGCGGGGGGGATACGCAGTATTTT	CASSLTTSGGDTQYF